Below, one T cell receptor (beta chain) is given with its context. Clones were sequenced by immunoSEQ multiplex PCR, and TCRdb holds only the in-frame ones, with some missing. The sample carries under 150,000 clones, roughly four fifths recorded once. The J segment lost 5 bases and the V segment lost 4 bases, leaving 10 bases of the junction unmatched. This CDR3 comprises 16 residues. In germline, CDR1 is KGHSH, CDR2 LQKENI. This record comes from a study of blood T cell repertoires in COVID-19. The V call is TRBV18, the J call TRBJ2-3, with TRBD2 identical over 9 bases. Sequenced input: peripheral blood. This clonotype originated in a man in his forties with active or convalescent COVID-19. The CDR3 DNA follows: TGTGCCAGCTCACTTCTAGCGGGGAGCCCCGGAGATACGCAGTATTTT. Its translation is CASSLLAGSPGDTQYF.